The 10 T cell receptor beta chains reported below all come from one sample, sequenced in a study of shared clonotypes between healthy human individuals. TCRdb's table, derived via immunoSEQ multiplex PCR, lists solely in-frame clones and lacks some. The sample holds 1.4 million or so clones, approximately 98.5% seen once. The source material was naive CD4+ T cells sorted from blood. As to subset: CD45RA+ positively selected. The source of these receptors is a man between 25 and 39 years old in good health.

The chain recombines TRBV5-5 with TRBJ2-5, with 11 bases lining up with TRBD2. Germline V gene lookup returns CDR1 SGHKS and CDR2 YYEKEE (reference sequence). Unmatched junction bases numbered 7, after V lost 0 bases and J lost 9 bases. The CDR3 runs 15 residues. Written as DNA, the CDR3 is TGTGCCAGCAGCTTGGGTAGCGGGAGGGCACAGGCCCAGTACTTC. It encodes CASSLGSGRAQAQYF.

This clone showed up just once. The V gene is TRBV15, the J gene TRBJ1-2; the D gene is possibly TRBD1 (5 bases). CDR3 length: 15 residues. Germline V gene sequence: CDR1 LNHNV, CDR2 YYDKDF (reference sequence). Trimming pared 3 bases from V and 2 bases from J, leaving 13 bases between. The CDR3 sequence is CATSRSTDSNYGYTF. CDR3 bases: TGTGCCACCAGCAGGTCGACAGACTCCAACTATGGCTACACCTTC.

V and J are TRBV18 and TRBJ1-3; D ambiguous. CDR1 and CDR2 from the germline V gene are KGHSH and LQKENI. This CDR3 contains 14 residues. V was clipped by 2 bases and J by 4 bases, with 9 bases between them. CDR3 residues: CASSPKTSGNTIYF. Here the CDR3 DNA reads TGTGCCAGCTCACCAAAGACTAGCGGAAACACCATATATTTT.

J is TRBJ1-2 and V is TRBV2; D unclear. V was pared by 2 bases and J by 5 bases, with 3 bases between. Germline values: CDR1 SNHLY, CDR2 FYNNEI. The CDR3 totals 11 residues. In DNA form, the CDR3 reads TGTGCCAGCAGTGAAAGTTATGGCTACACCTTC. This codes for CASSESYGYTF.

The rearrangement joins TRBV21-1 to TRBJ1-2; the table's D call, TRBD1, was not checked against the DNA. TRBV21-1 is annotated as a pseudogene. The CDR3 loop spans 13 amino acids. CDR3 residues: CASSCRHNYGYTF. The DNA of the CDR3 is TGTGCCAGCAGTTGCAGGCATAACTATGGCTACACCTTC.

This clone came up once. The rearrangement uses TRBV5-1 and TRBJ2-1; D gene unclear. V lost 6 bases, J lost 4 bases, and 17 bases lay in between. CDR3 length: 15 amino acids. The germline gives CDR1 SGHRS, CDR2 YFSETQ. The CDR3 DNA reads TGCGCCAGCACCAACGGGTTGTTGGGGTACAATGAGCAGTTCTTC. It yields the protein CASTNGLLGYNEQFF.

J is TRBJ2-1 and V is TRBV9; TRBD2 aligns across 14 bases. Germline lookup yields CDR1 SGDLS and CDR2 YYNGEE. The CDR3 runs to 18 residues. V was pared by 4 bases and J by 4 bases, with 10 bases of the junction left unmatched. The CDR3 reads CASSPRTSGRSLYNEQFF. The CDR3 region has the DNA TGTGCCAGCAGCCCTAGGACTAGCGGGAGGTCCCTATACAATGAGCAGTTCTTC.

The genes are TRBV5-1 and TRBJ2-3; TRBD2 is a possible D gene (5 bases). V was pared by 7 bases and J by 3 bases, with 15 bases between. The CDR3 loop spans 14 amino acids. Germline V gene lookup returns CDR1 SGHRS and CDR2 YFSETQ. The CDR3 sequence: CASSPSGTTDTQYF. In DNA, the CDR3 is TGCGCCAGCTCTCCGAGCGGAACAACAGATACGCAGTATTTT.

The chain combines TRBV18 with TRBJ2-2; the D is unclear. Germline CDR1 reads KGHSH; CDR2 reads LQKENI. V gave up 3 bases and J gave up 6 bases, with 11 bases separating them. The CDR3 is 14 amino acids. The CDR3 DNA follows: TGTGCCAGCTCACCCCTGAACCCGGCCGGGGAGCTGTTTTTT. Its translation: CASSPLNPAGELFF.

The J gene is TRBJ2-7, the V gene TRBV5-1; 7 bases align to TRBD1. Germline values: CDR1 SGHRS, CDR2 YFSETQ. J lost 3 bases, V lost 4 bases, and 10 bases had no gene match. The CDR3 has 15 residues. CDR3 in DNA: TGCGCCAGCAGCCGAGACGGACAGGCCAACTACGAGCAGTACTTC. Its protein is CASSRDGQANYEQYF.